The clone carrying this T cell receptor beta chain has a handful of counts. The PCR contained 60 Vbeta and 13 Jbeta primers. Sequencing used immunoSEQ multiplex PCR; TCRdb keeps in-frame clones, though not all of them. Among roughly 93,000 clones listed, roughly 75% were seen once. The data originate from a study of cytomegalovirus exposure and HLA in healthy donors. The origin of this receptor is a man aged 25 to 40 in good health and CMV-seronegative. The specimen was PBMCs.

The CDR3 bases are TGTGCCAGCAGCTTAGACGGGACTAGCGGTTGCGAGCAGTACTTC. Protein: CASSLDGTSGCEQYF. This chain uses TRBV7-9 with TRBJ2-7, with TRBD2 matching 11 bases. Germline V gene data show CDR1 as SEHNR and CDR2 as FQNEAQ (reference sequence). The CDR3 loop spans 15 amino acids. V lost 1 base and J lost 6; bases outside the gene matches: 5.